The next 25 T cell receptor beta chains were all read from a single sample in a study of T cells in Graves' hyperthyroidism and ophthalmopathy. Researchers took RNA transcripts and amplified the TCR beta CDR3 regions from them. The HTBI primer set was used in a first-round RT-PCR of the TCR CDR3. One entry per CDR3 protein results from TCRdb running MiXCR on the multiplex PCR reads. The sample gives fewer than 450,000 distinct CDR3 sequences, about a sixth of which show up once; approximately 30% is in the top ten. Sequencing input: blood. Source of these receptors: a woman aged 25-40 years with Graves' hyperthyroidism that later progressed to Graves' ophthalmopathy.

The chain is built from TRBV11-3 and TRBJ2-5; D gene unclear. The V end lost 5 bases, the J end lost 5 bases, and 15 bases lay between the germline ends. Germline CDR1 and CDR2: SGHNT and YENEEA. The CDR3 loop spans 14 amino acids. For the CDR3, the DNA is TGTGCCAGCAGCGCATCAAGCGATTGGGAGACCCAGTACTTC. It translates to CASSASSDWETQYF.

This clonotype has a count of ten or more. The chain has TRBV5-1 and TRBJ2-1; D not certain. The V end lost 1 base, the J end lost 4 bases, and 9 bases lay between the germline ends. Germline CDR1 reads SGHRS; CDR2 reads YFSETQ. This CDR3 contains 14 residues. CDR3: CASSLSFGYNEQFF. The CDR3 DNA reads as TGCGCCAGCAGCTTGAGCTTCGGGTACAATGAGCAGTTCTTC.

In its sample, this clonotype was seen many times. The chain uses TRBV15 and TRBJ1-2; D unclear. Trimming removed 0 bases at V and 5 bases at J, with 10 bases between. CDR3 length: 14 residues. The germline V gene encodes CDR1 LNHNV and CDR2 YYDKDF (reference sequence). The CDR3, as DNA: TGTGCCACCAGCAGAGATCGGGCCATGTATGGCTACACCTTC. This sequence encodes CATSRDRAMYGYTF.

This chain connects TRBV6-1 to TRBJ1-1; 9 bases map to TRBD1. Trimming removed 6 bases from V and 6 bases from J; junction bases left unmatched: 11. The CDR3 spans 15 residues. CDR1 and CDR2 (germline): MNHNS, SASEGT. The CDR3 sequence is CASRRTGAWGAEAFF. The CDR3 nucleotides are TGTGCCAGCAGAAGGACAGGGGCTTGGGGCGCTGAAGCTTTCTTT.

With regard to this clonotype: A much larger clone differs from this one at a single base, so this may be a read error. The chain joins TRBV5-6 to TRBJ2-5; possibly TRBD1 for D (5 bases). The germline CDR1 and CDR2 sequences are SGHDT and YYEEEE. Trimming took 3 bases from V and 7 from J, leaving 22 bases between them. CDR3 size: 16 residues. In DNA, the CDR3 is TGTGCCAGCAGCTCCCTACAGGTCGGCATGAAGGGGACCCAGTACTTC. It is translated as CASSSLQVGMKGTQYF.

This clonotype came up many times. The J gene is TRBJ2-1, the V gene TRBV18; unclear D gene. Between the trimmed V and J ends, which lost 5 bases and 2 bases, there was a span of 10 bases. Germline values: CDR1 KGHSH, CDR2 LQKENI. This CDR3 contains 14 residues. CDR3 residues: CASSNRRPYNEQFF. The CDR3 nucleotides are TGTGCCAGCTCAAATCGGCGCCCCTACAATGAGCAGTTCTTC.

This clonotype has at least ten counts. The CDR3 sequence is CATGTGPNTEAFF. The CDR3 bases are TGTGCCACCGGGACAGGACCGAACACTGAAGCTTTCTTT. The V and J genes are TRBV2 and TRBJ1-1; TRBD1 matches at 8 bases. This CDR3 has 13 residues. Germline loops: CDR1 SNHLY, CDR2 FYNNEI. The trim removed 10 bases at V and 1 base at J, leaving 5 bases unmatched.

Ten or more counts support this clonotype. J is TRBJ2-2 and V is TRBV27; D is possibly TRBD2 (6 bases). The CDR3 contains 15 residues. Germline CDR1 is MNHEY and CDR2 is SMNVEV (reference sequence). With 4 bases removed from V and 4 bases from J, the gap between germline ends came to 13 bases. CDR3 coding DNA: TGTGCCAGCAGTTGTTGCCGGGGAGGCACCGGGGAGCTGTTTTTT. Its translation is CASSCCRGGTGELFF.

This clonotype was seen repeatedly, ten times or more. The chain recombines TRBV27 with TRBJ2-3; 9 nucleotides align to TRBD2. The CDR3 spans 17 residues. V shed 5 bases and J 1 base; nucleotides not matched to a gene: 10. From germline, CDR1 is MNHEY and CDR2 SMNVEV (reference sequence). CDR3 DNA: TGTGCCAGCAGTCAAGGGGGCGCTAGCGGGGGCACAGATACGCAGTATTTT. Protein product: CASSQGGASGGTDTQYF.

This clonotype has at least ten counts. The chain employs TRBV2 and TRBJ2-2; D gene ambiguous. Trimming cost V 0 bases and J 7 bases, with 6 bases left between them. Germline V CDR1 and CDR2: SNHLY, FYNNEI. CDR3 length equals 13 residues. CDR3 sequence (DNA): TGTGCCAGCAGTGAAGCGCTTGACGGGGAGCTGTTTTTT. It translates to CASSEALDGELFF.

In its sample, this clonotype was seen once. It may be a read error: a sequence one base away is much more abundant. The rearrangement joins TRBV7-9 to TRBJ2-2; D is unclear. The CDR3 has 14 amino acids. Germline values: CDR1 SEHNR, CDR2 FQNEAQ (reference sequence). CDR3 bases: TGTGCCAGCGGCGACATTGCGAACACCAGGGAGCTGTTTTTT. This sequence encodes CASGDIANTRELFF.

Turning to this clonotype: In this CDR3 the conserved last residue, phenylalanine or tryptophan, is missing, so a read error is likely. The chain is built from TRBV19 and TRBJ1-5; D ambiguous. V gave up 1 base and J gave up 2 bases, with 9 bases separating them. This CDR3 has 15 amino acids. Per the germline V gene, CDR1 is LNHDA and CDR2 is SQIVND (reference sequence). The CDR3, as DNA: TGTGCCAGTAGTATAGGGGGATACGGCAATCAGCCCCAGCATTCT. Translated, it gives CASSIGGYGNQPQHS.

This clonotype was recorded only once. This may arise from a read error, as a much more abundant clone is one base away. The conserved closing phenylalanine or tryptophan is absent in this CDR3, likely reflecting a read error. The V gene is TRBV6-1, the J gene TRBJ2-7; 7 bases fit TRBD2. CDR3 length: 13 amino acids. V was pared by 7 bases and J by 0 bases, with 3 bases of the junction left unmatched. CDR1 is MNHNS and CDR2 is SASEGT in the germline V gene. In DNA form, the CDR3 reads TGTGCCAGCACGGGCGGGAGCTCCTACGAGCAGTACTCC. It codes for CASTGGSSYEQYS.

This clonotype was detected ten times or more. The chain recombines TRBV7-2 with TRBJ2-3; possibly TRBD2 for D (6 bases). V lost 4 bases and J lost 2, with 10 bases in between. Looked up from germline, CDR1 is SGHTA and CDR2 is FQGNSA. The length of the CDR3 is 14 residues. The DNA of the CDR3 is TGTGCCAGCAGCTGGCGGGGACCCACAGATACGCAGTATTTT. Its translation is CASSWRGPTDTQYF.

The rearrangement links TRBV7-9 to TRBJ2-3; 8 bases map to TRBD2. The CDR3 is 22 amino acids. With 4 bases clipped from V and 2 bases from J, the junction kept 26 bases outside the gene matches. Germline lookup yields CDR1 SEHNR and CDR2 FQNEAQ (reference sequence). CDR3 sequence reads: CASSSNHLRPGGGVWDTDTQYF. The CDR3, as DNA: TGTGCCAGCAGCTCAAACCATCTAAGGCCGGGGGGGGGCGTTTGGGACACAGATACGCAGTATTTT.

The chain recombines TRBV20-1 with TRBJ2-1; 9 positions agree with TRBD2. Germline lookup yields CDR1 DFQATT and CDR2 SNEGSKA (reference sequence). The trim removed 3 bases at V and 6 bases at J, leaving 3 bases unmatched. The CDR3 consists of 13 residues. The CDR3 coding sequence is TGCAGTGCTAGGACTAGCGGCAGCAATGAGCAGTTCTTC. It encodes CSARTSGSNEQFF.

The rearrangement links TRBV6-1 to TRBJ2-4; no clear D. Trimming took off 4 bases at V and 1 base at J, with 11 bases between the two ends. From germline, CDR1 is MNHNS and CDR2 SASEGT. This CDR3 comprises 15 residues. CDR3 nucleotide sequence: TGTGCCAGCAGTGGGGAACGATGGGCCAAAAACATTCAGTACTTC. Its translation is CASSGERWAKNIQYF.

The chain has TRBV19 and TRBJ2-5; D remains unclear. V dropped 4 bases and J dropped 4 bases, with 10 bases sitting between them. CDR3 length equals 13 residues. Germline V CDR1 and CDR2: LNHDA, SQIVND (reference sequence). CDR3 in DNA: TGTGCCAGTAGTAATCTCGGGTCAGAGACCCAGTACTTC. Amino acids: CASSNLGSETQYF.

At least ten counts were recorded for this clonotype. The rearrangement joins TRBV28 to TRBJ2-7, with 11 bases lining up with TRBD2. Per the germline V gene, CDR1 is MDHEN and CDR2 is SYDVKM. With V trimmed by 1 base and J by 2 bases, 10 bases remained unmatched. The CDR3 contains 18 residues. The CDR3 sequence: CASSLSSWGLAVTYEQYF. The DNA for the CDR3 is TGTGCCAGCAGTTTATCTTCTTGGGGACTAGCGGTGACCTACGAGCAGTACTTC.

This clonotype has ten or more counts. The rearrangement links TRBV7-9 to TRBJ1-4; D is uncertain. This CDR3 has 15 residues. V lost 4 bases and J lost 3, with 12 bases in between. Germline V lookup: CDR1 SEHNR, CDR2 FQNEAQ (reference sequence). CDR3 loop: CASSSTLEANEKLFF. DNA for the CDR3: TGTGCCAGCAGCTCGACTCTCGAGGCTAATGAAAAACTGTTTTTT. The full variable domain, with the rest looked up from reference TRBV7-9 and TRBJ1-4, is DTGVSQNPRHKITKRGQNVTFRCDPISEHNRLYWYRQTLGQGPEFLTYFQNEAQLEKSRLLSDRFSAERPKGSFSTLEIQRTEQGDSAMYLCASSSTLEANEKLFFGSGTQLSVL.

The rearrangement joins TRBV7-9 to TRBJ2-1; 7 bases agree with TRBD2. The CDR3 runs 15 residues. Germline CDR1 reads SEHNR; CDR2 reads FQNEAQ (reference sequence). After removal of 4 bases from V and 2 bases from J, the junction contained 5 bases not matched to a gene. CDR3 sequence: CASSSTSVPYNEQFF. The CDR3 coding sequence is TGTGCCAGCAGCTCAACTAGCGTCCCCTACAATGAGCAGTTCTTC.

This clonotype was picked up a small number of times. The gene calls are TRBV28 and TRBJ1-2; D gene uncertain. Germline V gene data show CDR1 as MDHEN and CDR2 as SYDVKM. Trimming cost V 5 bases and J 8 bases, with 15 bases left between them. The CDR3 spans 13 residues. Written as DNA, the CDR3 is TGTGCCAGCAGTGGTTTACAGCTATGGGGCTACACCTTC. Translated, it gives CASSGLQLWGYTF.

V gene TRBV18 combines with J gene TRBJ2-7, with D unclear. V lost 0 bases and J lost 3, with 9 bases in between. Germline CDR1 KGHSH, CDR2 LQKENI. The CDR3 is 14 amino acids. This CDR3 reads CASSPPGIYYEQYV. In nucleotides, the CDR3 is TGTGCCAGCTCACCACCGGGGATATACTACGAGCAGTACGTC.

As for this clonotype: A much more abundant neighbour one base away suggests this may be a read error. The CDR3 does not end in the conserved phenylalanine or tryptophan, so this is likely a read error. The V gene is TRBV2, the J gene TRBJ1-2, with D uncertain. CDR1 is SNHLY, CDR2 FYNNEI, per germline. The CDR3 runs to 15 residues. V was shortened by 0 bases and J by 8 bases, with 16 bases between the two germline ends. CDR3 DNA: TGTGCCAGCAGTGAAGCGTGGGCAGATCCAAGGGGCTACACCCTC. Its translation: CASSEAWADPRGYTL.

This chain links TRBV18 with TRBJ1-5, with D tentatively TRBD1 (6 bases). The CDR3 is 15 residues long. Trimming shortened V by 6 bases and J by 8 bases, and 20 bases separated the two germline ends. Germline values: CDR1 KGHSH, CDR2 LQKENI. CDR3 region: CASSPGGAAMEPQHF. CDR3 nucleotide sequence: TGTGCCAGCTCGCCCGGGGGCGCCGCCATGGAGCCCCAGCATTTT.